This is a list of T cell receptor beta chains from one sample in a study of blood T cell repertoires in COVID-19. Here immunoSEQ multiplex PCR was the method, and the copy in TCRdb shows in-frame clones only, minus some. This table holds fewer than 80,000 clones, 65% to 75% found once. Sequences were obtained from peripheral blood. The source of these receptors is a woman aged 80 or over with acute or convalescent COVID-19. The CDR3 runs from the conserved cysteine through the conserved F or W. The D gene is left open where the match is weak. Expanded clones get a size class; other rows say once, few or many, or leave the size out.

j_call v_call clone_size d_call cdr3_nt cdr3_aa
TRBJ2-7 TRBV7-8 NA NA TGTGCCAGCAGCTTAGAAGGTCAGGGGTCCTACGAGCAGTACTTC CASSLEGQGSYEQYF
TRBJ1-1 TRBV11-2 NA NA TGTGCCAGCAGCTTAGTGAGGACACTGAACACTGAAGCTTTCTTT CASSLVRTLNTEAFF
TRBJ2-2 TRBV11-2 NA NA TGTGCCAGCAGCTTAGACCCGTCTCCCGGGGAGCTGTTTTTT CASSLDPSPGELFF
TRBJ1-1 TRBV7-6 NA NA TGTGCCAGCAGCTTACTAAACACTGAAGCTTTCTTT CASSLLNTEAFF
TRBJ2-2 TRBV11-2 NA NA TGTGCCAGCAGCTTAGCGTGGGGTATAACGGACTATAACACCGGGGAGCTGTTTTTT CASSLAWGITDYNTGELFF
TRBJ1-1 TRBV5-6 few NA TGTGCCAGCAGCCCTCGGGCCCGGGGCACTGAAGCTTTCTTT CASSPRARGTEAFF
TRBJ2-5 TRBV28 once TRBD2 TGTGCCAGCAGTCCCGGACTAGCGGGTATAAGAGGGGGGGAGACCCAGTACTTC CASSPGLAGIRGGETQYF
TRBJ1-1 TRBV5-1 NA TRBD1 TGCGCCAGCAGCTTTACAGGGGTCGGGAACACTGAAGCTTTCTTT CASSFTGVGNTEAFF
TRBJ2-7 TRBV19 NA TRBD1 TGTGCCAGTACCCGACAGGGGGGGAGCTCCTACGAGCAGTACTTC CASTRQGGSSYEQYF
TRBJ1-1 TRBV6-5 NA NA TGTGCCAGCAGTTACCGTGGAGGGAACACTGAAGCTTTCTTT CASSYRGGNTEAFF
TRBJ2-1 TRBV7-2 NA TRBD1 TGTGCCCGCGGGGACAGGGGGGGCAATGAGCAGTTCTTC CARGDRGGNEQFF
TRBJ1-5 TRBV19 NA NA TGTGCCAGTAGTATAGGGTACGGGGAGGTCCAGCATTTT CASSIGYGEVQHF
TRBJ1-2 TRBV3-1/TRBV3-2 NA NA TGTGCCAGCAGCCCTAATACAGGGCAAGGCGGCTACACCTTC CASSPNTGQGGYTF
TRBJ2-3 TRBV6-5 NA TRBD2 TGTGCCAGCAGAGAGACTAGCGGGAGTACAGATACGCAGTATTTT CASRETSGSTDTQYF
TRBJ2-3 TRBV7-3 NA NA TGTGCCAGCAGCTCGACTACTTTAGATACGCAGTATTTT CASSSTTLDTQYF
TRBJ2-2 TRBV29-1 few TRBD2 TGCAGCGTTAATAGCGGGAGGGAGCTGTTTTTT CSVNSGRELFF
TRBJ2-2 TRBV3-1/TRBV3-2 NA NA TGTGCCAGCAGCCCAGTAACTAGTTTCCCCGGGGAGCTGTTTTTT CASSPVTSFPGELFF
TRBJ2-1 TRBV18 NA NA TGTGCCAGCTCACCCTCGTCCGGGGACAATGAGCAGTTCTTC CASSPSSGDNEQFF
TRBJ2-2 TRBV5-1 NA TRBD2 TGCGCCAGCAGCCCACGTGCTAGCGGGATAAACACCGGGGAGCTGTTTTTT CASSPRASGINTGELFF
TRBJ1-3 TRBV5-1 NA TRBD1 TGCGCCAGCAGCTTGAGGGGACAGAGCTCTGGAAACACCATATATTTT CASSLRGQSSGNTIYF
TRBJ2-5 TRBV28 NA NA TGTGCCAGCAGTTCATACAGGGGGGGCCAAGAGACCCAGTACTTC CASSSYRGGQETQYF
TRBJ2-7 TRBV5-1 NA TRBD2 TGCGCCAGCACCAGGACTAGCGGTACCTACGAGCAGTACTTC CASTRTSGTYEQYF
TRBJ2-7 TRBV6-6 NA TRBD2 TGTGCCAGCAGTCAGGGACTAGCGGGAATAATACCCTCCTACGAGCAGTACTTC CASSQGLAGIIPSYEQYF
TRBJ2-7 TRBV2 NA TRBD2 TGTGCCAGCAGTGAATCGGCGGGGGCCTACGAGCAGTACTTC CASSESAGAYEQYF
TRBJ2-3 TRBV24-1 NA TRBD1 TGTGCCACCAGTTATGAGGGGGCGGAAGATACGCAGTATTTT CATSYEGAEDTQYF
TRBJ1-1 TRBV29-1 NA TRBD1 TGCAGCGGTACCAAACAGGGGGCGACTGAAGCTTTCTTT CSGTKQGATEAFF
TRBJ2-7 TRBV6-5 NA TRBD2 TGTGCCAGCAGGCCGGGACTAGCGCGAACCTACGAGCAGTACTTC CASRPGLARTYEQYF
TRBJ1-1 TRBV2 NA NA TGTGCCAGCTGCCTCGGACAGAACACTGAAGCTTTCTTT CASCLGQNTEAFF
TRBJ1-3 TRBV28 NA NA TGTGCCAGCAGCTTCCGGGGGGGGCCTGGAAACACCATATATTTT CASSFRGGPGNTIYF
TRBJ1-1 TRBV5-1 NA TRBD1 TGCGCCAGCAGCCTCGGGACAGGGGACACTGAAGCTTTCTTT CASSLGTGDTEAFF
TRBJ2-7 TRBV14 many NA TGTGCCAGCTCAGCCCAGGGGCTTGGCTACGAGCAGTACTTC CASSAQGLGYEQYF
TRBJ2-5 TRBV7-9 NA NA TGTGCCAGCAGCTTGGGCGGGGAACAAGAGACCCAGTACTTC CASSLGGEQETQYF
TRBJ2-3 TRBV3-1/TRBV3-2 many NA TGTGCCAGCTCTCGCGGGACAGATACGCAGTATTTT CASSRGTDTQYF
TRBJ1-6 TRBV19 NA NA TGTGCCAGTAGAGTGAATCGGGATTCACCCCTCCACTTT CASRVNRDSPLHF
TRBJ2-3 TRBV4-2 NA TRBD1 TGTGCCAGCAGCCAAGTTGACAGGGGGGGTACGCAGTATTTT CASSQVDRGGTQYF
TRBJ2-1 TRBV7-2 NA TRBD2 TGTGCCAGCAGCTTAGAGGGCCCAGCGGGAGCATTCGGGAATGAGCAGTTCTTC CASSLEGPAGAFGNEQFF
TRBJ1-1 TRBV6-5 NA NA TGTGCCAGCAGGCTAACAGGGTACAACACTGAAGCTTTCTTT CASRLTGYNTEAFF
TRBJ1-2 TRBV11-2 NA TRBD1 TGTGCCAGCAGCTTAGGTAGACAGGGGCGTAACTATGGCTACACCTTC CASSLGRQGRNYGYTF
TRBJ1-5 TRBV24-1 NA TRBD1 TGTGCCACCAGTGATACCGGACAGGGGGGGAATCAGCCCCAGCATTTT CATSDTGQGGNQPQHF
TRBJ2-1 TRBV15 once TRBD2 TGTGCCACCAGCAGAGGGGGACTAGCGGGAGCCGGTGAGCAGTTCTTC CATSRGGLAGAGEQFF
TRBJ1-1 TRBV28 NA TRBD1 TGTGCCAGCAGTTTGCTCGGGACAGGGGGTATGAACACTGAAGCTTTCTTT CASSLLGTGGMNTEAFF
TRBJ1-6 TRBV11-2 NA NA TGTGCCAGCAGCTTCGGTTGGGCACTTTATAATTCACCCCTCCACTTT CASSFGWALYNSPLHF
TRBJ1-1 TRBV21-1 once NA TGTGCCAGCAACCCCAGACAGGGCTTGAACACTGAAGCTTTCTTT CASNPRQGLNTEAFF
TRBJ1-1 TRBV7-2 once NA TGTGCCAGCAGCTTAGAGTTCACGGGGACTGAAGCTTTCTTT CASSLEFTGTEAFF
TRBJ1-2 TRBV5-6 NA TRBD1 TGTGCCAGCAGCCATAGGGGACAGAACTATGGCTACACCTTC CASSHRGQNYGYTF